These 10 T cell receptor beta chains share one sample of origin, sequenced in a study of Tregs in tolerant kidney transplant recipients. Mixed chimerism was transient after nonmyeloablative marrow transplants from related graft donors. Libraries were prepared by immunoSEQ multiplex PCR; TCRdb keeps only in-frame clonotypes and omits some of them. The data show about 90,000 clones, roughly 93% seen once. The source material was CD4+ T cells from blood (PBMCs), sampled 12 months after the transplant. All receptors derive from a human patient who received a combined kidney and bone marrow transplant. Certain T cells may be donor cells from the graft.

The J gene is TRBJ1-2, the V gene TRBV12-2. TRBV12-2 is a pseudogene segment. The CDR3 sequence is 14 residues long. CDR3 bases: TGTGCAAGTCGCTTAGCGCTCCCAAACTCTGGCTACACCTTC. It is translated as CASRLALPNSGYTF.

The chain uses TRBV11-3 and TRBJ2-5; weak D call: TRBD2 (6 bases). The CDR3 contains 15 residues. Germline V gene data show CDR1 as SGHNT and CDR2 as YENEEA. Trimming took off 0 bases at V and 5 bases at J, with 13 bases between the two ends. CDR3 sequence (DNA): TGTGCCAGCAGCTTAGACCCGACTAGATGGGAGACCCAGTACTTC. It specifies CASSLDPTRWETQYF.

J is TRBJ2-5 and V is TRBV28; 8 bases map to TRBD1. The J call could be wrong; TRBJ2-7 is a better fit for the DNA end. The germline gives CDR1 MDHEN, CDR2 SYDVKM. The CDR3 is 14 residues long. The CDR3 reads CASSSGQVLYEQYF. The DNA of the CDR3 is TGTGCCAGCAGTTCGGGACAGGTTCTCTACGAGCAGTACTTC.

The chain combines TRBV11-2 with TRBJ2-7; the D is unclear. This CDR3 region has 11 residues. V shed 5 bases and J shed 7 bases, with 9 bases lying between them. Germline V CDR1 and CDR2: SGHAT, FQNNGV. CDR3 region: CASSLQLEQYF. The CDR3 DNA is TGTGCCAGCAGCCTACAGTTGGAGCAGTACTTC.

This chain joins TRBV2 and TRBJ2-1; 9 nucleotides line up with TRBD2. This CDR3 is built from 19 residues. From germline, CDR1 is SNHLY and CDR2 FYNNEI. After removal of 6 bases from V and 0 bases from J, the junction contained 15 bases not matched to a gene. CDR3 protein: CASRGGLAGYRSSYNEQFF. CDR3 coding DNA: TGTGCCAGCAGGGGCGGGCTAGCGGGATATCGGAGCTCCTACAATGAGCAGTTCTTC.

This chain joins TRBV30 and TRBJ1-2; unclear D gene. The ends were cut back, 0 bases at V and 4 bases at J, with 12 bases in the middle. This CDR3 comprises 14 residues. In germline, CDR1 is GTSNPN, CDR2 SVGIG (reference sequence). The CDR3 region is CAWSVSGLSYGYTF. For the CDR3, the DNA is TGTGCCTGGAGTGTGAGTGGGCTCTCCTATGGCTACACCTTC.

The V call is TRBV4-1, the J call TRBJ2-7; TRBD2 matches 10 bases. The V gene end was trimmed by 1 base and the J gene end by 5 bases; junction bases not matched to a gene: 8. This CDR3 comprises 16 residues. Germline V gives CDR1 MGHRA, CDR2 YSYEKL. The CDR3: CASSQALAGALDEQYF. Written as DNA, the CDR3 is TGCGCCAGCAGCCAAGCTCTAGCGGGAGCTCTCGACGAGCAGTACTTC.

For the CDR3, the DNA is TGTGCCAGCAGCTTGGGACAGGCCGCCGGGGAGCAGTACTTC. It yields the protein CASSLGQAAGEQYF. The chain has TRBV5-4 and TRBJ2-7, with D maybe TRBD1 (6 bases). CDR3 length equals 14 residues. The germline V and J ends were trimmed by 0 bases and 7 bases, with 14 bases remaining between them. Germline-derived CDR1 and CDR2 are SGHNT and YYREEE (reference sequence).

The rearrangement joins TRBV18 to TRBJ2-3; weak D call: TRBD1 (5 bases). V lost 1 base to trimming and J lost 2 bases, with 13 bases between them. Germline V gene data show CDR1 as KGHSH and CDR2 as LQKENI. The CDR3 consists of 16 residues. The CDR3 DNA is TGTGCCAGCTCACCACGGCCAACAGGTACCACAGATACGCAGTATTTT. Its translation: CASSPRPTGTTDTQYF. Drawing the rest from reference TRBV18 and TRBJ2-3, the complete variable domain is NAGVMQNPRHLVRRRGQEARLRCSPMKGHSHVYWYRQLPEEGLKFMVYLQKENIIDESGMPKERFSAEFPKEGPSILRIQQVVRGDSAAYFCASSPRPTGTTDTQYFGPGTRLTVL.

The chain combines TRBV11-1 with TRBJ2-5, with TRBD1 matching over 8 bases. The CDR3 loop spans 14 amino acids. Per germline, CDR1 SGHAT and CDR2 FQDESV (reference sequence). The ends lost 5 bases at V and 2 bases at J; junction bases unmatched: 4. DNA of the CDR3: TGTGCCAGCAGCACTCGGACAGGGCAAGAGACCCAGTACTTC. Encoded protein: CASSTRTGQETQYF.